Listed below are T cell receptor beta chains from one sample, sequenced in a study of T cells after yellow fever vaccination. TCRdb itself ran the 5' RACE reads through MiXCR, one entry per CDR3 protein. The data show around 610,000 distinct CDR3 sequences, around an eighth seen once. This material consisted of PBMCs, taken on the day of the yellow fever booster vaccination. These receptors came from a man aged 30 to 45 who received the YFV17D yellow fever vaccine. CDR3s leave out the opening cysteine and the closing phenylalanine or tryptophan. The order of the fields is V gene, J gene, clone size, CDR3 protein. Not all rows give a size; the values are once, few, many and, for expanded clones, a class.

>TRBV18|TRBJ2-7|few
ASSPLVRGRANEQY
>TRBV4-3|TRBJ2-6|.
ASSHLASGWSGANVLT
>TRBV30|TRBJ1-1|.
AWRGGRPRPRAEAF
>TRBV18|TRBJ2-4|.
ASSTKGPPNIQY
>TRBV18|TRBJ2-1|.
ASSPPPGTSGYNEQF
>TRBV12-3/TRBV12-4|TRBJ1-1|many
ASRRDSLNTEAF
>TRBV28|TRBJ2-7|few
ASSFLDISYEQY
>TRBV19|TRBJ2-2|few
ASTKQWTSGYTGELF
>TRBV20-1|TRBJ2-5|.
SARVSGGLGETQY
>TRBV7-9|TRBJ2-6|few
ASTWGTGNGANVLT
>TRBV7-8|TRBJ2-1|.
ASTGYREGRWDEQF
>TRBV9|TRBJ2-4|.
ASSVGPGTGLAKNIQY
>TRBV29-1|TRBJ1-2|few
SVAAGTDYGYT
>TRBV6-1|TRBJ2-1|.
ASSPESGRVFNEQF
>TRBV6-2/TRBV6-3|TRBJ2-1|.
AREAGMHYNEQF
>TRBV7-9|TRBJ2-1|few
ASSPGGLNEQF
>TRBV7-2|TRBJ2-5|few
ASSLARQRQETQY
>TRBV24-1|TRBJ2-1|few
ATSEGGRNYNEQF
>TRBV20-1|TRBJ2-7|.
SAGGTSLNTYEQY
>TRBV7-9|TRBJ2-7|few
ASSPAEDRAAEQY
>TRBV20-1|TRBJ2-5|few
SARDKKEAKQETQY
>TRBV19|TRBJ2-7|.
ASSIDHRTGFAEQY
>TRBV29-1|TRBJ2-3|few
SEGTGGTLGTQY
>TRBV6-2/TRBV6-3|TRBJ2-1|few
ASSYSGEGREF
>TRBV20-1|TRBJ2-3|few
SAQGQGGTDTQY
>TRBV20-1|TRBJ2-1|many
SASGLAGGPGSYNEQF
>TRBV10-2|TRBJ1-1|.
ASRQIHTEAF
>TRBV7-2|TRBJ2-5|few
ASSRSRVSGETQY